A selection of T cell receptor beta chains follows, all from one sample in a study of blood T cell repertoires in COVID-19. TCRdb's table, derived via immunoSEQ multiplex PCR, lists solely in-frame clones and lacks some. The sample lists under 130,000 clones, 87% occurring once. Sequencing was performed on peripheral blood. The origin of the receptors is a man in his fifties or sixties in a cohort sampled during active COVID-19. Both conserved end residues are part of each CDR3. The order of the fields is D gene, clone size, J gene, V gene, CDR3 protein, CDR3 DNA. D genes are given only for firm matches. Clone size is stated in some rows and not others, as once, few, many or a class when expanded.

D gene: -; clone size: medium-sized; J gene: TRBJ1-3; V gene: TRBV25-1; CDR3 protein: CASSALNTIYF; CDR3 DNA: TGTGCCAGCAGTGCTCTGAACACCATATATTTT
D gene: -; clone size: -; J gene: TRBJ1-1; V gene: TRBV29-1; CDR3 protein: CSVQGNTEAFF; CDR3 DNA: TGCAGCGTTCAGGGGAACACTGAAGCTTTCTTT
D gene: -; clone size: -; J gene: TRBJ2-1; V gene: TRBV11-3; CDR3 protein: CASSLGSGVNNEQFF; CDR3 DNA: TGTGCCAGCAGCTTAGGTTCGGGGGTGAACAATGAGCAGTTCTTC
D gene: TRBD2; clone size: once; J gene: TRBJ2-5; V gene: TRBV5-1; CDR3 protein: CASSSIKAGLGLLETQYF; CDR3 DNA: TGCGCCAGCAGCTCCATCAAGGCGGGACTAGGTCTCCTAGAGACCCAGTACTTC
D gene: -; clone size: -; J gene: TRBJ2-7; V gene: TRBV27; CDR3 protein: CASSSTGNEQYF; CDR3 DNA: TGTGCCAGCAGTTCCACAGGGAACGAGCAGTACTTC
D gene: -; clone size: -; J gene: TRBJ2-2; V gene: TRBV11-3; CDR3 protein: CASSLLNTGELFF; CDR3 DNA: TGTGCCAGCAGCTTACTGAACACCGGGGAGCTGTTTTTT
D gene: -; clone size: -; J gene: TRBJ1-1; V gene: TRBV3-1/TRBV3-2; CDR3 protein: CASSPRRTGNTEAFF; CDR3 DNA: TGTGCCAGCAGCCCCCGGCGTACAGGGAACACTGAAGCTTTCTTT
D gene: TRBD2; clone size: -; J gene: TRBJ2-2; V gene: TRBV5-6; CDR3 protein: CASRMVAGVTGELFF; CDR3 DNA: TGTGCCAGCAGGATGGTAGCGGGGGTGACCGGGGAGCTGTTTTTT
D gene: -; clone size: -; J gene: TRBJ1-6; V gene: TRBV7-9; CDR3 protein: CASSSERGNSPLHF; CDR3 DNA: TGTGCCAGCAGCTCAGAAAGGGGGAATTCACCCCTCCACTTT
D gene: TRBD2; clone size: -; J gene: TRBJ2-1; V gene: TRBV7-7; CDR3 protein: CASSPHPGLETNEQFF; CDR3 DNA: TGTGCCAGCAGCCCTCATCCGGGACTAGAAACCAATGAGCAGTTCTTC
D gene: TRBD1; clone size: -; J gene: TRBJ1-5; V gene: TRBV6-1; CDR3 protein: CASSESGTGGRAQHF; CDR3 DNA: TGTGCCAGCAGTGAATCCGGGACAGGGGGCCGGGCCCAGCATTTT
D gene: -; clone size: -; J gene: TRBJ2-1; V gene: TRBV18; CDR3 protein: CASSPRPGSGKEYNEQFF; CDR3 DNA: TGTGCCAGCTCACCACGGCCGGGCTCCGGGAAGGAATACAATGAGCAGTTCTTC
D gene: TRBD1; clone size: -; J gene: TRBJ2-2; V gene: TRBV27; CDR3 protein: CASSFNTGTGAAGELFF; CDR3 DNA: TGTGCCAGCAGTTTTAACACCGGGACAGGGGCTGCCGGGGAGCTGTTTTTT
D gene: -; clone size: once; J gene: TRBJ2-7; V gene: TRBV6-5; CDR3 protein: CASNSRGNRPHEQYF; CDR3 DNA: TGTGCCAGCAACTCCCGGGGGAACAGGCCCCACGAGCAGTACTTC
D gene: -; clone size: -; J gene: TRBJ2-3; V gene: TRBV4-1; CDR3 protein: CASSQEGGYTQYF; CDR3 DNA: TGCGCCAGCAGCCAAGAAGGGGGATATACGCAGTATTTT
D gene: -; clone size: -; J gene: TRBJ2-5; V gene: TRBV5-1; CDR3 protein: CASSLFSGETQYF; CDR3 DNA: TGCGCCAGCAGCTTGTTCTCAGGGGAGACCCAGTACTTC
D gene: -; clone size: -; J gene: TRBJ1-6; V gene: TRBV7-2; CDR3 protein: CASGLNSPLHF; CDR3 DNA: TGTGCCAGCGGCCTTAATTCACCCCTCCACTTT
D gene: -; clone size: -; J gene: TRBJ2-5; V gene: TRBV6-5; CDR3 protein: CASSRFSVRQETQYF; CDR3 DNA: TGTGCCAGCAGCCGATTCTCGGTGCGCCAAGAGACCCAGTACTTC
D gene: -; clone size: -; J gene: TRBJ2-7; V gene: TRBV5-1; CDR3 protein: CASSYNQGYEQYF; CDR3 DNA: TGCGCCAGCAGCTACAATCAGGGCTACGAGCAGTACTTC
D gene: TRBD2; clone size: -; J gene: TRBJ2-3; V gene: TRBV29-1; CDR3 protein: CSVDGRASGGSNTQYF; CDR3 DNA: TGCAGCGTTGACGGTAGGGCCAGCGGGGGCTCGAATACGCAGTATTTT
D gene: TRBD1; clone size: -; J gene: TRBJ2-2; V gene: TRBV18; CDR3 protein: CASSPGQGYRTAGELFF; CDR3 DNA: TGTGCCAGCTCACCGGGACAGGGATATCGAACCGCCGGGGAGCTGTTTTTT
D gene: -; clone size: -; J gene: TRBJ2-5; V gene: TRBV28; CDR3 protein: CASSLAATGETQYF; CDR3 DNA: TGTGCCAGCAGTTTGGCGGCCACGGGGGAGACCCAGTACTTC
D gene: -; clone size: -; J gene: TRBJ2-5; V gene: TRBV27; CDR3 protein: CASIGFGRGQETQYF; CDR3 DNA: TGTGCCAGCATTGGATTCGGTCGGGGCCAAGAGACCCAGTACTTC
D gene: TRBD1; clone size: -; J gene: TRBJ2-7; V gene: TRBV19; CDR3 protein: CATRGQGQAYEQYF; CDR3 DNA: TGTGCCACTCGAGGACAGGGGCAGGCCTACGAGCAGTACTTC
D gene: TRBD1; clone size: -; J gene: TRBJ1-1; V gene: TRBV6-2/TRBV6-3; CDR3 protein: CASSYGQGTEAFF; CDR3 DNA: TGTGCCAGCAGTTACGGACAGGGCACTGAAGCTTTCTTT
D gene: -; clone size: -; J gene: TRBJ2-1; V gene: TRBV21-1; CDR3 protein: CASSKVVWGWYNEQFF; CDR3 DNA: TGTGCCAGCAGCAAAGTGGTCTGGGGCTGGTACAATGAGCAGTTCTTC
D gene: -; clone size: -; J gene: TRBJ2-2; V gene: TRBV6-5; CDR3 protein: CASIYSANTGELFF; CDR3 DNA: TGTGCCAGCATATACTCCGCGAACACCGGGGAGCTGTTTTTT
D gene: TRBD1; clone size: -; J gene: TRBJ2-2; V gene: TRBV19; CDR3 protein: CATKIPGQRNAGELFF; CDR3 DNA: TGTGCCACGAAGATCCCGGGACAGAGGAACGCCGGGGAGCTGTTTTTT
D gene: TRBD1; clone size: -; J gene: TRBJ1-1; V gene: TRBV28; CDR3 protein: CASQTGNAEAFF; CDR3 DNA: TGTGCCAGCCAGACAGGGAACGCTGAAGCTTTCTTT
D gene: -; clone size: many; J gene: TRBJ1-2; V gene: TRBV9; CDR3 protein: CASSVGGTHGYTF; CDR3 DNA: TGTGCCAGCAGCGTAGGTGGCACCCATGGCTACACCTTC
D gene: -; clone size: -; J gene: TRBJ1-5; V gene: TRBV6-5; CDR3 protein: CASRQGPNQPQHF; CDR3 DNA: TGTGCCAGCAGGCAGGGTCCCAATCAGCCCCAGCATTTT
D gene: -; clone size: -; J gene: TRBJ2-3; V gene: TRBV7-8; CDR3 protein: CASAEWETDTQYF; CDR3 DNA: TGTGCCAGCGCCGAGTGGGAGACAGATACGCAGTATTTT
D gene: -; clone size: -; J gene: TRBJ2-3; V gene: TRBV9; CDR3 protein: CASSPTTGLHTQYF; CDR3 DNA: TGTGCCAGCAGCCCAACGACGGGACTCCATACGCAGTATTTT
D gene: -; clone size: -; J gene: TRBJ2-7; V gene: TRBV4-3; CDR3 protein: CASSQDQGYEQYF; CDR3 DNA: TGCGCCAGCAGCCAGGACCAGGGTTACGAGCAGTACTTC
D gene: -; clone size: -; J gene: TRBJ1-2; V gene: TRBV9; CDR3 protein: CASSSRTPYYGYTF; CDR3 DNA: TGTGCCAGCAGCTCCCGGACACCCTACTATGGCTACACCTTC
D gene: TRBD1; clone size: -; J gene: TRBJ2-1; V gene: TRBV9; CDR3 protein: CASSVARGLNEQFF; CDR3 DNA: TGTGCCAGCAGCGTAGCTAGGGGGCTCAATGAGCAGTTCTTC
D gene: -; clone size: -; J gene: TRBJ2-5; V gene: TRBV5-4; CDR3 protein: CAAILETQYF; CDR3 DNA: TGTGCCGCAATACTGGAGACCCAGTACTTC
D gene: TRBD1; clone size: few; J gene: TRBJ2-3; V gene: TRBV4-1; CDR3 protein: CASSRDTGQGGGTQYF; CDR3 DNA: TGCGCCAGCAGCCGGGATACGGGACAGGGGGGAGGTACGCAGTATTTT
D gene: TRBD2; clone size: -; J gene: TRBJ2-5; V gene: TRBV24-1; CDR3 protein: CATSDLREGLTQYF; CDR3 DNA: TGTGCCACCAGTGATTTGAGGGAGGGGCTTACCCAGTACTTC
D gene: -; clone size: -; J gene: TRBJ1-2; V gene: TRBV9; CDR3 protein: CASSPTNNYGYTF; CDR3 DNA: TGTGCCAGCAGCCCCACAAATAACTATGGCTACACCTTC
D gene: -; clone size: -; J gene: TRBJ1-5; V gene: TRBV19; CDR3 protein: CASSTNQDNQPQHF; CDR3 DNA: TGTGCCAGTAGTACCAATCAGGACAATCAGCCCCAGCATTTT
D gene: TRBD2; clone size: -; J gene: TRBJ2-1; V gene: TRBV28; CDR3 protein: CASSPYSGGAGNEQFF; CDR3 DNA: TGTGCCAGCAGTCCCTATAGCGGGGGGGCCGGGAATGAGCAGTTCTTC
D gene: TRBD1; clone size: -; J gene: TRBJ2-3; V gene: TRBV5-4; CDR3 protein: CASSLGQGAGTDTQYF; CDR3 DNA: TGTGCCAGCAGCTTGGGGCAGGGGGCGGGAACAGATACGCAGTATTTT
D gene: TRBD1; clone size: -; J gene: TRBJ2-7; V gene: TRBV19; CDR3 protein: CASRESTGTGTYEQYF; CDR3 DNA: TGTGCCAGTAGAGAGAGTACCGGGACAGGGACCTACGAGCAGTACTTC
D gene: TRBD2; clone size: -; J gene: TRBJ2-2; V gene: TRBV3-1/TRBV3-2; CDR3 protein: CASSQDRLAGGLGNTGELFF; CDR3 DNA: TGTGCCAGCAGCCAAGACCGACTAGCGGGGGGGCTAGGGAACACCGGGGAGCTGTTTTTT
D gene: -; clone size: -; J gene: TRBJ2-3; V gene: TRBV3-1/TRBV3-2; CDR3 protein: CASSLRSITDTQYF; CDR3 DNA: TGTGCCAGCAGCCTACGAAGCATCACAGATACGCAGTATTTT
D gene: TRBD1; clone size: -; J gene: TRBJ1-5; V gene: TRBV28; CDR3 protein: CASDRGQVQVQPQHF; CDR3 DNA: TGTGCCAGCGATAGGGGACAGGTACAGGTACAGCCCCAGCATTTT
D gene: TRBD2; clone size: once; J gene: TRBJ2-5; V gene: TRBV6-6; CDR3 protein: CASVLAGGLETQYF; CDR3 DNA: TGTGCCAGCGTCCTAGCGGGGGGGCTTGAGACCCAGTACTTC